This T cell receptor beta chain was found in a study of shared clonotypes between healthy human individuals. General observations from the study: For sorted subsets, rarefaction showed incomplete sequencing despite large depth.

There are 15 residues in the CDR3. Germline assignment: CDR1 SGHRS and CDR2 YFSETQ. J lost 2 bases, V lost 4 bases, and 5 bases had no gene match. The assay was immunoSEQ multiplex PCR, and TCRdb's table has in-frame clones only and misses some. The table lists some 2,400,000 clones, about 94% of them singletons. For this clone: Its antigen is still unknown.

The J gene is TRBJ1-4, the V gene TRBV5-1, with 7 positions matching TRBD1. The sequencing input was naive CD4+ T cells sorted from blood. The subset: CD45RA+ positively selected. The clonotype comes from a man aged 18 to 30 in good health. The CDR3 DNA reads TGCGCCAGCAGCCCGGGGACAGTGACTAATGAAAAACTGTTTTTT. Translated, it gives CASSPGTVTNEKLFF.